The clone carrying this T cell receptor beta chain was detected many times. The antigen is not known. Between the trimmed V and J ends, which lost 4 bases and 5 bases, there was a span of 11 bases. The CDR3 loop spans 13 amino acids. The data originate from a study of blood T cells in healthy people across ages. General study points: Higher naive T cell percentage went strongly together with higher TCR beta diversity. More naive CD4+ cells and higher diversity were found in long-lived than in aged donors.

Next came a second PCR, run for roughly 6 to 11 cycles, which used a sample-barcoded 5' primer along with a J-beta primer mix. TCRdb re-analysed the 5' RACE reads in MiXCR, keeping a single row per CDR3 protein. Among 1.5 million to 2 million distinct CDR3 sequences listed, roughly 27% were seen once. The receptor was isolated from a woman under 40 in good health. The rearrangement joins TRBV12-3 or TRBV12-4 to TRBJ1-2; D remains ambiguous. Input material: blood. The CDR3 loop is CASSSGRMYGYTF. The CDR3 nucleotides are TGTGCCAGCAGTTCGGGCAGGATGTATGGCTACACCTTC.